One and the same sample provided the 19 T cell receptor beta chains below, sequenced in a study of cytomegalovirus exposure and HLA in healthy donors. This PCR relied on a set of 60 Vbeta primers and 13 Jbeta primers. Assay: immunoSEQ multiplex PCR; the TCRdb copy retains only in-frame clones and omits some. The table shows about 150,000 clones, with 70% occurring only once. Sequencing was done on a sample of PBMCs. The receptor set was obtained from a woman aged 55-70 years in good health and CMV-seropositive.

This clone was picked up a small number of times. The genes are TRBV5-1 and TRBJ2-3; TRBD2 is a possible D gene (6 bases). The V end lost 0 bases, the J end lost 4 bases, and 15 bases lay between the germline ends. The germline V gene encodes CDR1 SGHRS and CDR2 YFSETQ. The CDR3 spans 16 residues. The CDR3 reads CASSLGGLQGADTQYF. The CDR3 DNA reads as TGCGCCAGCAGCTTGGGTGGACTACAAGGCGCAGATACGCAGTATTTT.

This clone was picked up a small number of times. The chain uses TRBV25-1 and TRBJ2-1; 8 bases fit TRBD1. V was clipped by 5 bases and J by 2 bases; unmatched bases: 8. CDR1 MGHDK and CDR2 SYGVNS come from the germline V gene. This CDR3 comprises 16 residues. CDR3 in amino acids: CASSTQDRAAYNEQFF. The CDR3 region has the DNA TGTGCCAGCAGTACTCAGGACAGGGCGGCCTACAATGAGCAGTTCTTC. The whole variable domain, remainder taken from reference TRBV25-1 and TRBJ2-1, is EADIYQTPRYLVIGTGKKITLECSQTMGHDKMYWYQQDPGMELHLIHYSYGVNSTEKGDLSSESTVSRIRTEHFPLTLESARPSHTSQYLCASSTQDRAAYNEQFFGPGTRLTVL.

The chain recombines TRBV21-1 with TRBJ1-1; the table calls TRBD1, which could not be checked here. TRBV21-1 is described as a pseudogene. The CDR3 sequence is 14 residues long. CDR3 nucleotides: TGTGCCAGCAGCGATAAACATACGAACACTGAAGCTTTCTTT. Protein product: CASSDKHTNTEAFF.

This clone occurred a few times. V is TRBV14 and J is TRBJ2-7; 9 positions agree with TRBD2. The CDR3 is made up of 16 amino acids. With 4 bases clipped from V and 5 bases from J, the junction kept 12 bases outside the gene matches. Germline V gene data show CDR1 as SGHDN and CDR2 as FVKESK. The CDR3 nucleotides are TGTGCCAGCAGCCCCTTTACAGGACTAGCGTGGGACGAGCAGTACTTC. This codes for CASSPFTGLAWDEQYF.

The chain uses TRBV28 and TRBJ1-1; a weak D match, TRBD1 (6 bases). The CDR3 totals 17 residues. V was pared by 5 bases and J by 5 bases, with 24 bases between. Germline CDR1 MDHEN, CDR2 SYDVKM. This CDR3 is CASSPLDQLGTKTEAFF. CDR3 DNA sequence: TGTGCCAGCAGTCCGCTCGACCAGCTAGGGACAAAGACTGAAGCTTTCTTT.

This clone was detected a few times. The chain links TRBV5-1 to TRBJ2-3, with 12 bases fitting TRBD1. Germline V gene data show CDR1 as SGHRS and CDR2 as YFSETQ. The CDR3 has 16 amino acids. V was pared by 3 bases and J by 6 bases, with 8 bases of the junction left unmatched. The CDR3: CASSWTPGQGADTQYF. CDR3 nucleotide sequence: TGCGCCAGCAGCTGGACCCCGGGACAGGGGGCCGATACGCAGTATTTT. Full variable domain (remainder filled in from reference TRBV5-1 and TRBJ2-3): KAGVTQTPRYLIKTRGQQVTLSCSPISGHRSVSWYQQTPGQGLQFLFEYFSETQRNKGNFPGRFSGRQFSNSRSEMNVSTLELGDSALYLCASSWTPGQGADTQYFGPGTRLTVL.

In nucleotides, the CDR3 is TGTGCCAGCTCAGAGGGGGCTACCTACGAGCAGTACTTC. Protein: CASSEGATYEQYF. The chain recombines TRBV6-5 with TRBJ2-7; 7 bases are shared with TRBD1. Germline V lookup: CDR1 MNHEY, CDR2 SVGAGI. CDR3 size: 13 residues. The junction had 6 bases not matched to a gene; V was cut back by 8 bases and J by 2 bases.

J is TRBJ2-3 and V is TRBV5-6; a possible D gene is TRBD2 (5 bases). Germline V gives CDR1 SGHDT, CDR2 YYEEEE. CDR3 length equals 13 residues. Deletions cut 2 bases from V and 2 bases from J, with 6 bases between. The CDR3 nucleotides read TGTGCCAGCAGCTTAGACTACACAGATACGCAGTATTTT. Encoded protein: CASSLDYTDTQYF.

The chain couples TRBV2 to TRBJ1-2; perhaps TRBD1 as D (5 bases). With 1 base removed from V and 2 bases from J, the gap between germline ends came to 5 bases. The CDR3 covers 13 residues. Germline CDR1 SNHLY, CDR2 FYNNEI. This CDR3 is CASSEDRNYGYTF. CDR3 nucleotide sequence: TGTGCCAGCAGTGAAGACAGGAACTATGGCTACACCTTC.

V is TRBV18 and J is TRBJ2-7; no reliable D call. Between the trimmed V and J ends, which lost 3 bases and 6 bases, there was a span of 15 bases. CDR1 is KGHSH, CDR2 LQKENI, per germline. The CDR3 extends over 14 amino acids. CDR3 region: CASSPESWASEQYF. CDR3 bases: TGTGCCAGCTCACCCGAATCCTGGGCCTCCGAGCAGTACTTC.

This chain uses TRBV19 with TRBJ1-1, with TRBD1 matching over 7 bases. CDR3 size: 15 residues. The germline V gene encodes CDR1 LNHDA and CDR2 SQIVND (reference sequence). The ends lost 4 bases at V and 4 bases at J; junction bases unmatched: 9. The CDR3 DNA reads as TGTGCCAGTAGTACCAAGACAGGGTCGGGCACTGAAGCTTTCTTT. Translated: CASSTKTGSGTEAFF.

This clone has a handful of counts. The chain employs TRBV27 and TRBJ1-2; 7 bases map to TRBD1. Germline CDR1 MNHEY, CDR2 SMNVEV (reference sequence). The CDR3 consists of 15 residues. Trimming cost V 5 bases and J 7 bases; bases outside gene matches: 13. This chain's CDR3 is CASSLRSGTALGYTF. CDR3 nucleotide sequence: TGTGCCAGCAGTCTCCGGTCCGGGACAGCGCTTGGCTACACCTTC.

This rearrangement joins TRBV29-1 to TRBJ2-1; the D gene is possibly TRBD1 (5 bases). Germline loops: CDR1 SQVTM, CDR2 ANQGSEA. The CDR3 extends over 12 amino acids. Trimming left V 4 bases short and J 6 bases short, with 10 bases between. The CDR3 protein is CSVAQGGNEQFF. The DNA of the CDR3 is TGCAGCGTTGCGCAGGGTGGCAATGAGCAGTTCTTC.

V usage is TRBV28 and J usage is TRBJ1-5, with TRBD1 as a possible D gene (6 bases). The CDR3 runs 15 residues. The germline V gene has CDR1 MDHEN and CDR2 SYDVKM. V was pared by 6 bases and J by 1 base, with 13 bases between. This CDR3 reads CASRPTGMSNQPQHF. CDR3 coding DNA: TGTGCCAGCAGGCCGACAGGAATGAGCAATCAGCCCCAGCATTTT.

CDR3 bases: TGTGCCAGCAGCTTACTGGGGGGAGGTTCGTACACTGAAGCTTTCTTT. Encoded protein: CASSLLGGGSYTEAFF. V is TRBV7-2 and J is TRBJ1-1; tentative D call: TRBD1 (5 bases). The CDR3 length is 16 residues. The germline V gene encodes CDR1 SGHTA and CDR2 FQGNSA. V gave up 2 bases and J gave up 3 bases, with 16 bases separating them.

The table lists this clone with a count of one. The V call is TRBV11-3, the J call TRBJ1-5; the D gene is possibly TRBD1 (6 bases). Germline V gene sequence: CDR1 SGHNT, CDR2 YENEEA. The CDR3 contains 13 residues. V shed 6 bases and J shed 7 bases, with 13 bases lying between them. The CDR3 reads CASRDGGDQPQHF. Here the CDR3 DNA reads TGTGCCAGCAGGGATGGGGGCGACCAGCCCCAGCATTTT.

The V and J genes are TRBV2 and TRBJ1-4; no clear D gene. In germline, CDR1 is SNHLY, CDR2 FYNNEI. The CDR3 loop spans 14 amino acids. The germline V and J ends were trimmed by 5 bases and 4 bases, with 11 bases remaining between them. The CDR3 bases are TGTGCCAGCAGTAGGAGGCAGATTAATGAAAAACTGTTTTTT. Its protein is CASSRRQINEKLFF.

This chain uses TRBV28 with TRBJ1-5; no reliable D call. The V end lost 7 bases, the J end lost 4 bases, and 5 bases lay between the germline ends. The germline V gene has CDR1 MDHEN and CDR2 SYDVKM. The CDR3 extends over 11 amino acids. CDR3 region: CASNGNQPQHF. CDR3 in DNA: TGTGCCAGCAACGGGAATCAGCCCCAGCATTTT. The full variable domain, completed using reference TRBV28 and TRBJ1-5, is DVKVTQSSRYLVKRTGEKVFLECVQDMDHENMFWYRQDPGLGLRLIYFSYDVKMKEKGDIPEGYSVSREKKERFSLILESASTNQTSMYLCASNGNQPQHFGDGTRLSIL.

The chain is built from TRBV10-1 and TRBJ2-7, with 10 positions matching TRBD1. J lost 6 bases, V lost 8 bases, and 10 bases had no gene match. This CDR3 is 14 amino acids long. CDR1 and CDR2 (germline): WNHNN, SYGVQD (reference sequence). CDR3 nucleotides: TGCGCCAGCGGGCCGGGACAGGGGCGCGGCGAGCAGTACTTC. Translated, it gives CASGPGQGRGEQYF.